Listed below are T cell receptor beta chains from one sample, sequenced in a study of T cells in Graves' hyperthyroidism and ophthalmopathy. TCRdb reprocessed the multiplex PCR reads via MiXCR and lists one record per CDR3 protein. Of about 720,000 distinct CDR3 sequences in the sample, approximately 19% were seen once. The specimen was blood. The receptor source for this set is a woman aged 50 to 60 with Graves' hyperthyroidism that later progressed to Graves' ophthalmopathy. CDR3s include the opening cysteine and the closing phenylalanine or tryptophan. The D gene is left open where the match is weak. Size values are once, few and many counts, or a class for expanded clones, and some rows have none.

TRBJ1-1 | TRBV29-1 | 14 | . | few | CSARPGTPITEAFF | TGCAGCGCTCGCCCCGGGACACCAATCACTGAAGCTTTCTTT
TRBJ2-3 | TRBV12-3/TRBV12-4 | 13 | TRBD1 | few | CASSGQGLSTQYF | TGTGCCAGCTCGGGACAGGGACTGAGTACGCAGTATTTT
TRBJ2-2 | TRBV2 | 15 | . | many | CASSPFFPGGGELFF | TGTGCCAGCAGTCCCTTCTTTCCCGGTGGCGGGGAGCTGTTTTTT
TRBJ1-2 | TRBV19 | 13 | . | few | CASSADRRYGYTF | TGTGCCAGTAGTGCGGACAGACGTTATGGCTACACCTTC
TRBJ2-1 | TRBV20-1 | 14 | . | many | CSARIRDTNNEQFF | TGCAGTGCTAGAATCCGGGACACTAACAATGAGCAGTTCTTC
TRBJ2-7 | TRBV20-1 | 15 | . | many | CSASDQDLSSYEQYF | TGCAGTGCTAGTGATCAGGACTTGAGCTCCTACGAGCAGTACTTC
TRBJ2-7 | TRBV3-1 | 13 | . | many | CASSRQESYEQYF | TGTGCCAGCAGCCGGCAAGAGTCCTACGAGCAGTACTTC
TRBJ1-1 | TRBV11-2 | 14 | . | many | CASSPAGGHTEAFF | TGTGCCAGCAGCCCCGCGGGGGGACACACTGAAGCTTTCTTT
TRBJ1-2 | TRBV7-9 | 15 | . | . | CASSLGGGINYGYTF | TGTGCCAGCAGCTTAGGGGGCGGTATAAACTATGGCTACACCTTC
TRBJ1-1 | TRBV19 | 14 | . | few | CASTIGHRNTEAFF | TGTGCCAGTACCATTGGACACCGGAACACTGAAGCTTTCTTT
TRBJ2-1 | TRBV24-1 | 14 | . | . | CATSVLGAANEQFF | TGTGCCACCAGTGTCCTAGGGGCAGCTAATGAGCAGTTCTTC
TRBJ1-5 | TRBV12-5 | 18 | . | once | CASGLRTGGPTSNQPQHF | TGTGCTAGTGGTTTGCGGACGGGGGGACCGACTAGCAATCAGCCCCAGCATTTT
TRBJ2-7 | TRBV11-2 | 13 | . | . | CASSLPAGVEQYF | TGTGCCAGCAGCTTACCCGCCGGGGTCGAGCAGTACTTC
TRBJ2-7 | TRBV6-1 | 13 | . | . | CASSATVSYEQYF | TGTGCCAGCAGTGCGACAGTGTCCTACGAGCAGTACTTC
TRBJ1-6 | TRBV27 | 15 | TRBD1 | few | CASAEDRNPDSPLHF | TGTGCCAGCGCCGAGGACAGGAACCCAGATTCACCCCTCCACTTT
TRBJ1-1 | TRBV11-2 | 14 | TRBD1 | many | CASRHDRGRTEAFF | TGTGCCAGCAGACACGACAGGGGGCGTACTGAAGCTTTCTTT
TRBJ1-2 | TRBV12-3/TRBV12-4 | 14 | . | many | CASSAGALNYGYTF | TGTGCCAGCAGTGCAGGGGCGTTAAACTATGGCTACACCTTC
TRBJ2-1 | TRBV20-1 | 17 | TRBD2 | . | CSATSPLGLAGGREQFF | TGCAGTGCTACCTCACCCCTGGGACTAGCGGGGGGCAGAGAGCAGTTCTTC
TRBJ2-6 | TRBV9 | 16 | . | few | CASSVARASGANVLTF | TGTGCCAGCAGCGTAGCCAGGGCCTCTGGGGCCAACGTCCTGACTTTC
TRBJ1-1 | TRBV6-5 | 14 | . | . | CASSYREMDTEAFF | TGTGCCAGCAGTTACCGAGAGATGGACACTGAAGCTTTCTTT
TRBJ2-5 | TRBV9 | 16 | TRBD2 | . | CASSLGLAEGQETQYF | TGTGCCAGCAGCTTGGGACTAGCGGAGGGCCAAGAGACCCAGTACTTC
TRBJ2-7 | TRBV27 | 13 | . | many | CASSLDQTYEQYF | TGTGCCAGCAGTTTGGACCAAACCTACGAGCAGTACTTC
TRBJ1-1 | TRBV5-4 | 14 | . | few | CASSSGFPNTEAFF | TGTGCCAGCAGCTCAGGGTTCCCGAACACTGAAGCTTTCTTT
TRBJ1-1 | TRBV6-1 | 14 | . | many | CASSYGAPGPEAFF | TGTGCCAGCAGTTACGGGGCGCCCGGGCCTGAAGCTTTCTTT
TRBJ2-1 | TRBV5-1 | 14 | TRBD1 | many | CASSAGTAYNEQFF | TGCGCCAGCTCCGCCGGGACAGCCTACAATGAGCAGTTCTTC
TRBJ2-1 | TRBV6-1 | 17 | . | few | CASSEIANVGTCNEQFF | TGTGCCAGCAGTGAAATCGCCAACGTGGGGACCTGCAATGAGCAGTTCTTC
TRBJ2-3 | TRBV5-5 | 15 | TRBD1 | few | CASSWGQSSTDTQYF | TGTGCCAGCAGCTGGGGACAGTCTAGCACAGATACGCAGTATTTT